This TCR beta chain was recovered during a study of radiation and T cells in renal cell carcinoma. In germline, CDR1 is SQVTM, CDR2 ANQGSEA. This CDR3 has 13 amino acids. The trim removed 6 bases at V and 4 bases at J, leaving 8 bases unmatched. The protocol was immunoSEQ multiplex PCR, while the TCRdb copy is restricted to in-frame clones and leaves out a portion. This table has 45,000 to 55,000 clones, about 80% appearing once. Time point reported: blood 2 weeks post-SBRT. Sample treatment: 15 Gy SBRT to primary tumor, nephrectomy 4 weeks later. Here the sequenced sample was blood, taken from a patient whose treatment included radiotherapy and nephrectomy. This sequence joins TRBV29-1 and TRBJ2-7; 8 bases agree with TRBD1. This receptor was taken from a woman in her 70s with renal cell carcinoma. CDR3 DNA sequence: TGCAGCGTGGATGGACAGGGAAGGTACGAGCAGTACTTC. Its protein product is CSVDGQGRYEQYF.